These 2 T cell receptor beta chains came from one sample sequenced in a study of cytomegalovirus exposure and HLA in healthy donors. The study ran its PCR with 60 Vbeta and 13 Jbeta primers. Profiling relied on immunoSEQ multiplex PCR, and the TCRdb table lists in-frame clones only, not all of them. This sample's table reports around 88,000 clones. The sequencing input was PBMCs. Source of these receptors: a girl under 18 in good health and CMV-seropositive.

This chain uses TRBV19 with TRBJ1-2; 8 bases fit TRBD1. The CDR3 spans 13 residues. Germline CDR1 is LNHDA and CDR2 is SQIVND (reference sequence). J was trimmed by 8 bases and V by 6 bases; bases with no gene match: 8. Here the CDR3 DNA reads TGTGCCAGTAGGTCGCAGGGGGCGATGGGCTACACCTTC. Residues: CASRSQGAMGYTF.

The CDR3 protein is CASSQEIGGGLNEQFF. In DNA, the CDR3 is TGCGCCAGCAGCCAAGAAATCGGGGGAGGTCTCAATGAGCAGTTCTTC. The chain couples TRBV4-3 to TRBJ2-1, with D maybe TRBD2 (6 bases). CDR3 length: 16 amino acids. Deletions cut 0 bases from V and 6 bases from J, with 15 bases between. Germline V CDR1 and CDR2: LGHNA, YSLEER.